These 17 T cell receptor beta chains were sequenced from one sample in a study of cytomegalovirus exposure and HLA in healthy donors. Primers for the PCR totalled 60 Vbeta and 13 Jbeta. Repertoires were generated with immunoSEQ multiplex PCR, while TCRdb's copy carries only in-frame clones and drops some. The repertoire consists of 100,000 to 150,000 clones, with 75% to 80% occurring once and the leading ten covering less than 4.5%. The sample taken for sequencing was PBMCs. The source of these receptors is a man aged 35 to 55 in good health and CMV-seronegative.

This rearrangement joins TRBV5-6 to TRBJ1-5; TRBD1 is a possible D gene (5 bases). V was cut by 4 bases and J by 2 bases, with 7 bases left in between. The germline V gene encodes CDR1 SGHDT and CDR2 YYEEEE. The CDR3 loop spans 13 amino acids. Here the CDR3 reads CASSAGGNQPQHF. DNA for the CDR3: TGTGCCAGCAGCGCGGGGGGCAATCAGCCCCAGCATTTT. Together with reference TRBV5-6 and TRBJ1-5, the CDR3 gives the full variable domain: DAGVTQSPTHLIKTRGQQVTLRCSPKSGHDTVSWYQQALGQGPQFIFQYYEEEERQRGNFPDRFSGHQFPNYSSELNVNALLLGDSALYLCASSAGGNQPQHFGDGTRLSIL.

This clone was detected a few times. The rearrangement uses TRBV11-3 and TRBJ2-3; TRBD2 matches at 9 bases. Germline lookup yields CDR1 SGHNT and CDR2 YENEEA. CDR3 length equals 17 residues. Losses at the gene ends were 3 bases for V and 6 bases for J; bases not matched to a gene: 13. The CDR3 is CASSFGTSRTHADTQYF. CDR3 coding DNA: TGTGCCAGCAGCTTCGGGACTAGCCGGACTCACGCGGATACGCAGTATTTT.

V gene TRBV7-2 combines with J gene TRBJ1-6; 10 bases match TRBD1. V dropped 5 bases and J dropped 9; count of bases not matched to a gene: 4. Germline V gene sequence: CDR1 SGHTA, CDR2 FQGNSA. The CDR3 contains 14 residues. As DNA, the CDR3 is TGTGCCAGCAGCCCGGGACAGGGGAGTTCACCCCTCCACTTT. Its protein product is CASSPGQGSSPLHF.

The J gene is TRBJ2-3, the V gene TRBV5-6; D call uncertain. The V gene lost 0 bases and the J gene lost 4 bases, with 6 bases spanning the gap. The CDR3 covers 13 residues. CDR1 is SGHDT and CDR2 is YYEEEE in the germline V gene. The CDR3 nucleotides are TGTGCCAGCAGCTTGGTGTCGTCAGATACGCAGTATTTT. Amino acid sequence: CASSLVSSDTQYF.

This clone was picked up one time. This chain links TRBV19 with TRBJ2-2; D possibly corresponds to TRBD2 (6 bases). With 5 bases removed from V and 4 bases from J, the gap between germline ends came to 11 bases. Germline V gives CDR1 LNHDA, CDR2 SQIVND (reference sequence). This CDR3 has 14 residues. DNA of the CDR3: TGTGCCAGTAGTGGAGGGTTTAGCACCGGGGAGCTGTTTTTT. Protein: CASSGGFSTGELFF.

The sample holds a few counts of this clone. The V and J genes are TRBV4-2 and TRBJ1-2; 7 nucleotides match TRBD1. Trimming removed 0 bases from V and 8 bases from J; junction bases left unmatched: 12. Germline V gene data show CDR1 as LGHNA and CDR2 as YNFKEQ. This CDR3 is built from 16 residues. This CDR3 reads CASSQDGTALPKGYTF. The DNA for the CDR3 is TGTGCCAGCAGCCAAGATGGGACAGCCCTTCCTAAGGGCTACACCTTC.

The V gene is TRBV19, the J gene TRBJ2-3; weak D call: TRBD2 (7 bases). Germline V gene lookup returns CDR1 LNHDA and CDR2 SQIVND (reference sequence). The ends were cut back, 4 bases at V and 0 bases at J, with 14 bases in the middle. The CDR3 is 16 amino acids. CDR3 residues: CASSTGRGASTDTQYF. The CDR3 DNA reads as TGTGCCAGTAGTACCGGACGGGGGGCTAGCACAGATACGCAGTATTTT.

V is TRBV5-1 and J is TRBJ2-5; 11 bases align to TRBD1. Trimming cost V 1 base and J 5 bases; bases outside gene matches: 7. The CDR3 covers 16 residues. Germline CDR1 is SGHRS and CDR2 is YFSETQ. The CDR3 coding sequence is TGCGCCAGCAGCTTGAGGGACAGGGGGGAGGGCGAGACCCAGTACTTC. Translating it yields CASSLRDRGEGETQYF.

DNA for the CDR3: TGTGCCAGCAGCAGGGACAGGTACGAGCAGTACTTC. As protein: CASSRDRYEQYF. The chain carries TRBV5-8 and TRBJ2-7, with TRBD1 matching over 8 bases. CDR1 SGHTS and CDR2 YDEGEE come from the germline V gene. The CDR3 totals 12 residues. With 4 bases clipped from V and 4 bases from J, the junction kept 1 base outside the gene matches.

The CDR3 nucleotides are TGTGCCAGCAGTGTGGTTAGGACAGGGGGGGACTACGAGCAGTACTTC. It translates to CASSVVRTGGDYEQYF. V is TRBV6-1 and J is TRBJ2-7; 10 bases agree with TRBD1. CDR3 length: 16 amino acids. Trimming at V came to 4 bases and at J to 3 bases, leaving 9 bases not matched to a gene. The germline gives CDR1 MNHNS, CDR2 SASEGT.

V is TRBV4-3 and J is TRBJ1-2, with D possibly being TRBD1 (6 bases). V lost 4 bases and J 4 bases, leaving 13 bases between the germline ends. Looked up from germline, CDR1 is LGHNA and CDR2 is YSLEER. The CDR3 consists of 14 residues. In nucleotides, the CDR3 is TGCGCCAGCAGCCCCGAGAGGGGGGGCTATGGCTACACCTTC. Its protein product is CASSPERGGYGYTF.

This CDR3 is CASSQTGGSTDTQYF. CDR3 DNA: TGTGCCAGCAGTCAAACAGGGGGTAGCACAGATACGCAGTATTTT. The chain combines TRBV2 with TRBJ2-3, with TRBD1 identical over 8 bases. Trimming cost V 5 bases and J 0 bases; bases outside gene matches: 4. There are 15 residues in the CDR3. The germline gives CDR1 SNHLY, CDR2 FYNNEI.

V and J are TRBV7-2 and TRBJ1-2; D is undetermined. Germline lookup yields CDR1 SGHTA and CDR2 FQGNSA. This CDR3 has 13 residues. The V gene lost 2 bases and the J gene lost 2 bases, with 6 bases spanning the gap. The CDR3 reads CASSLRHNYGYTF. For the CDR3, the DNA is TGTGCCAGCAGCTTAAGACACAACTATGGCTACACCTTC. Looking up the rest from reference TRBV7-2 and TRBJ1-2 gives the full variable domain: GAGVSQSPSNKVTEKGKDVELRCDPISGHTALYWYRQSLGQGLEFLIYFQGNSAPDKSGLPSDRFSAERTGGSVSTLTIQRTQQEDSAVYLCASSLRHNYGYTFGSGTRLTVV.

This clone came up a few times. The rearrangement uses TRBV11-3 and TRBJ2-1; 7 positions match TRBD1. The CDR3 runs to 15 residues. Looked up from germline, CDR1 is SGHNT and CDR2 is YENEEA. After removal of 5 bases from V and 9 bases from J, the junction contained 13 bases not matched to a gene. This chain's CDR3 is CASSRDRVISAEQFF. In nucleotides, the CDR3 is TGTGCCAGCAGCCGAGACAGGGTAATTTCCGCTGAGCAGTTCTTC.

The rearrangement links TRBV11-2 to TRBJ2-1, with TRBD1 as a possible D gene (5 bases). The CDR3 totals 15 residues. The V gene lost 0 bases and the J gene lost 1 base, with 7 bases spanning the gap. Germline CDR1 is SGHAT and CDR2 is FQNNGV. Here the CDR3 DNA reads TGTGCCAGCAGCTTAGAGGGGCCTTCCTACAATGAGCAGTTCTTC. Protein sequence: CASSLEGPSYNEQFF.

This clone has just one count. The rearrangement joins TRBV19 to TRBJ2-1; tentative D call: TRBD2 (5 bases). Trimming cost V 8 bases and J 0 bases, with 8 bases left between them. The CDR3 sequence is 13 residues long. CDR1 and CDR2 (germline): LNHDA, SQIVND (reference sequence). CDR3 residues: CASLGSSYNEQFF. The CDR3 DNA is TGTGCCAGTCTGGGGAGCTCCTACAATGAGCAGTTCTTC.

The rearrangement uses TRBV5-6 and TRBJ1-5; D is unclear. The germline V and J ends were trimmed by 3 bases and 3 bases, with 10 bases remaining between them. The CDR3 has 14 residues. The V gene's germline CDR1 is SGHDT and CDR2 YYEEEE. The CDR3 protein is CASSSTDTNQPQHF. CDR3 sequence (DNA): TGTGCCAGCAGCTCAACCGACACCAATCAGCCCCAGCATTTT.